Sequencing of this T cell receptor beta chain was carried out in a study of response to subunit inactivated influenza vaccine. Study-wide points: That few new T cells are recruited by each seasonal influenza vaccination was the authors' suggestion.

This CDR3 spans 14 amino acids. Trimming removed 3 bases at V and 9 bases at J, with 18 bases between. Germline CDR1 is SGDLS and CDR2 is YYNGEE. This clonotype was seen a handful of times. Its matching antigen is unknown. TCRdb processed the RT-PCR reads anew with MiXCR; each CDR3 protein has one entry. The sample consists of some 500,000 distinct CDR3 sequences, about an eighth of them appearing once. V gene TRBV9 combines with J gene TRBJ1-2; D gene uncertain. The material sequenced was PBMCs from blood, taken 35 to 45 days after vaccination. The receptor was isolated from a man aged 50-59 years who received an inactivated influenza vaccine. CDR3 protein: CASSEGGTDLSYTF. The DNA for the CDR3 is TGTGCCAGCAGCGAGGGAGGAACAGATCTAAGCTACACCTTC.